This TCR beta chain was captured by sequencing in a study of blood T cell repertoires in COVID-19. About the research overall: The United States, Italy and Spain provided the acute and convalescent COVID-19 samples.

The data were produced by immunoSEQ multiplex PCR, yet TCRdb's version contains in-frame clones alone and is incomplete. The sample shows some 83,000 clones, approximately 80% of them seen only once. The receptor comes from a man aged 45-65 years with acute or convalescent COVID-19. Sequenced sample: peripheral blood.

The CDR3 protein is CASSGQERVEKLFF. CDR3 nucleotide sequence: TGTGCCAGCTCTGGACAGGAACGCGTTGAAAAACTGTTTTTT. The chain joins TRBV18 to TRBJ1-4; TRBD1 agrees at 7 bases. The CDR3 is 14 residues long. CDR1 and CDR2 (germline): KGHSH, LQKENI. The V segment lost 6 bases and the J segment 7 bases; nucleotides outside the gene matches: 8.